What follows describes a single T cell receptor (beta chain). The antigen is unknown. Between the trimmed V and J ends, which lost 2 bases and 4 bases, there was a span of 13 bases. This CDR3 region has 15 residues. CDR1 and CDR2 from the germline V gene are SGHTA and FQGNSA. The record originates from a study of T-cell memory formation after mild COVID-19. Turning to the study itself: TCR clusters were largely donor specific. Overall study findings and caveats: Of the contracting clones, CD4+ ones lay mainly in CM and EM, and CD8+ ones in EMRA. CD4/CD8 balance held among clones contracting day 15 to 85, and later expanders leaned CD4+.

TCRdb itself ran the 5' RACE reads through MiXCR, one entry per CDR3 protein. The sample contains 300,000 to 350,000 distinct CDR3 sequences, less than 20% of which appear only once. V is TRBV7-2 and J is TRBJ2-3; no clear D gene. The clonotype was recovered from a man aged 18 to 29 who had mild COVID-19 (a few samples of this study predate the infection). Cell type and time point are not known. The specimen was PBMCs or a T cell subset sorted from them (not recorded which). CDR3 protein: CASSLFRLTPDTQYF. The CDR3, as DNA: TGTGCCAGCAGCTTATTCCGACTCACTCCAGATACGCAGTATTTT.